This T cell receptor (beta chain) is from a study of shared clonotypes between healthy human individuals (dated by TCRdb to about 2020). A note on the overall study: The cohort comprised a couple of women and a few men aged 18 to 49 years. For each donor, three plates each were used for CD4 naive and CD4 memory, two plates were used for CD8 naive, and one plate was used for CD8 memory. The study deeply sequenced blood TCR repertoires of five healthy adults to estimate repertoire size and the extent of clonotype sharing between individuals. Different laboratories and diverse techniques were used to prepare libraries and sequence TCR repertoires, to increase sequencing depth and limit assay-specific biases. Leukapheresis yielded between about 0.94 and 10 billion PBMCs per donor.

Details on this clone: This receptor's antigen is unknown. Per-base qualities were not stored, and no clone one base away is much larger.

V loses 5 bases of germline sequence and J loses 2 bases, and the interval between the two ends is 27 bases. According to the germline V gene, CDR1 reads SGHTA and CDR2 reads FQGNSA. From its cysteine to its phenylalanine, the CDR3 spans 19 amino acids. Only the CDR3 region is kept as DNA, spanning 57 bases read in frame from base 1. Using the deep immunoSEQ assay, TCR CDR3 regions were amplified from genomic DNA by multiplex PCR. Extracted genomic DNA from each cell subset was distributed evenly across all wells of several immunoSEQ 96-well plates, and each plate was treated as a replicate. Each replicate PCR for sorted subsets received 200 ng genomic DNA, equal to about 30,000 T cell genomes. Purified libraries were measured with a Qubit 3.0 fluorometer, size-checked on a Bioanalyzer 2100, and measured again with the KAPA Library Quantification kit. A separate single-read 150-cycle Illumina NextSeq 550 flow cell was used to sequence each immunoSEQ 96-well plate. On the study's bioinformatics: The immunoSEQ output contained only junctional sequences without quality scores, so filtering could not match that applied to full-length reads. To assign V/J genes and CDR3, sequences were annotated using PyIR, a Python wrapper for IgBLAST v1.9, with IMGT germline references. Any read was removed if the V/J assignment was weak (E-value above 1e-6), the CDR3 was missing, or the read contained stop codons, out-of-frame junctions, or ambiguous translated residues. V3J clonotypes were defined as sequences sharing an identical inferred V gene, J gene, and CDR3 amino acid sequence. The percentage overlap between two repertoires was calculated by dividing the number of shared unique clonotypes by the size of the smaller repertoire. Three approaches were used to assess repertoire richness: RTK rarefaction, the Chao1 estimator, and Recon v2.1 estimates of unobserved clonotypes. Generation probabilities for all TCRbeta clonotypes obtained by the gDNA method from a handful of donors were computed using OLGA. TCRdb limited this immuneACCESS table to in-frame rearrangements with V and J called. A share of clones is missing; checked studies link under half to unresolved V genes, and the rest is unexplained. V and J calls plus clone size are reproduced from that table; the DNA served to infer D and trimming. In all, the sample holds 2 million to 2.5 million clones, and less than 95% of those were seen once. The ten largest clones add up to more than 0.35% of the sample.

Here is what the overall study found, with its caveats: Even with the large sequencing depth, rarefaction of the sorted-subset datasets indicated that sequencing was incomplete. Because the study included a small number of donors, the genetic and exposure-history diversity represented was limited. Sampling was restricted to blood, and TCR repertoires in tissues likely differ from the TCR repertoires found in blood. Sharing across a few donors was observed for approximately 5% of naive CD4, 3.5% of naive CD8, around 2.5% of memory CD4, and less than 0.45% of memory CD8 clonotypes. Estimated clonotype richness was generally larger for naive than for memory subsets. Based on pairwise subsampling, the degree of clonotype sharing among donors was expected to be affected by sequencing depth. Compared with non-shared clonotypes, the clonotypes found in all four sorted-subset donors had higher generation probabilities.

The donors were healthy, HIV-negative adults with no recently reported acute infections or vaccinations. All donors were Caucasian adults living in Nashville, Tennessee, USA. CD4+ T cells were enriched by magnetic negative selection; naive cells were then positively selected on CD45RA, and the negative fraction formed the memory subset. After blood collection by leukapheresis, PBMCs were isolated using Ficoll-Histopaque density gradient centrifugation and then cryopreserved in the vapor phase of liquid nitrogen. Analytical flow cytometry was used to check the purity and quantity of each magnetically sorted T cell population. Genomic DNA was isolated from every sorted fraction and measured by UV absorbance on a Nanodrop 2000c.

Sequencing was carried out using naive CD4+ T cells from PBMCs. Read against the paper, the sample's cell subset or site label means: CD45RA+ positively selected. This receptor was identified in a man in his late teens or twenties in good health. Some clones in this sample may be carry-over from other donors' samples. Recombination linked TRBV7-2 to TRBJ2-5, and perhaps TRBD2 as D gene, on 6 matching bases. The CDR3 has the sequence CASSGGKTDIPEYQETQYF. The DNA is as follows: TGTGCCAGCAGCGGCGGGAAAACGGACATCCCAGAGTATCAAGAGACCCAGTACTTC.